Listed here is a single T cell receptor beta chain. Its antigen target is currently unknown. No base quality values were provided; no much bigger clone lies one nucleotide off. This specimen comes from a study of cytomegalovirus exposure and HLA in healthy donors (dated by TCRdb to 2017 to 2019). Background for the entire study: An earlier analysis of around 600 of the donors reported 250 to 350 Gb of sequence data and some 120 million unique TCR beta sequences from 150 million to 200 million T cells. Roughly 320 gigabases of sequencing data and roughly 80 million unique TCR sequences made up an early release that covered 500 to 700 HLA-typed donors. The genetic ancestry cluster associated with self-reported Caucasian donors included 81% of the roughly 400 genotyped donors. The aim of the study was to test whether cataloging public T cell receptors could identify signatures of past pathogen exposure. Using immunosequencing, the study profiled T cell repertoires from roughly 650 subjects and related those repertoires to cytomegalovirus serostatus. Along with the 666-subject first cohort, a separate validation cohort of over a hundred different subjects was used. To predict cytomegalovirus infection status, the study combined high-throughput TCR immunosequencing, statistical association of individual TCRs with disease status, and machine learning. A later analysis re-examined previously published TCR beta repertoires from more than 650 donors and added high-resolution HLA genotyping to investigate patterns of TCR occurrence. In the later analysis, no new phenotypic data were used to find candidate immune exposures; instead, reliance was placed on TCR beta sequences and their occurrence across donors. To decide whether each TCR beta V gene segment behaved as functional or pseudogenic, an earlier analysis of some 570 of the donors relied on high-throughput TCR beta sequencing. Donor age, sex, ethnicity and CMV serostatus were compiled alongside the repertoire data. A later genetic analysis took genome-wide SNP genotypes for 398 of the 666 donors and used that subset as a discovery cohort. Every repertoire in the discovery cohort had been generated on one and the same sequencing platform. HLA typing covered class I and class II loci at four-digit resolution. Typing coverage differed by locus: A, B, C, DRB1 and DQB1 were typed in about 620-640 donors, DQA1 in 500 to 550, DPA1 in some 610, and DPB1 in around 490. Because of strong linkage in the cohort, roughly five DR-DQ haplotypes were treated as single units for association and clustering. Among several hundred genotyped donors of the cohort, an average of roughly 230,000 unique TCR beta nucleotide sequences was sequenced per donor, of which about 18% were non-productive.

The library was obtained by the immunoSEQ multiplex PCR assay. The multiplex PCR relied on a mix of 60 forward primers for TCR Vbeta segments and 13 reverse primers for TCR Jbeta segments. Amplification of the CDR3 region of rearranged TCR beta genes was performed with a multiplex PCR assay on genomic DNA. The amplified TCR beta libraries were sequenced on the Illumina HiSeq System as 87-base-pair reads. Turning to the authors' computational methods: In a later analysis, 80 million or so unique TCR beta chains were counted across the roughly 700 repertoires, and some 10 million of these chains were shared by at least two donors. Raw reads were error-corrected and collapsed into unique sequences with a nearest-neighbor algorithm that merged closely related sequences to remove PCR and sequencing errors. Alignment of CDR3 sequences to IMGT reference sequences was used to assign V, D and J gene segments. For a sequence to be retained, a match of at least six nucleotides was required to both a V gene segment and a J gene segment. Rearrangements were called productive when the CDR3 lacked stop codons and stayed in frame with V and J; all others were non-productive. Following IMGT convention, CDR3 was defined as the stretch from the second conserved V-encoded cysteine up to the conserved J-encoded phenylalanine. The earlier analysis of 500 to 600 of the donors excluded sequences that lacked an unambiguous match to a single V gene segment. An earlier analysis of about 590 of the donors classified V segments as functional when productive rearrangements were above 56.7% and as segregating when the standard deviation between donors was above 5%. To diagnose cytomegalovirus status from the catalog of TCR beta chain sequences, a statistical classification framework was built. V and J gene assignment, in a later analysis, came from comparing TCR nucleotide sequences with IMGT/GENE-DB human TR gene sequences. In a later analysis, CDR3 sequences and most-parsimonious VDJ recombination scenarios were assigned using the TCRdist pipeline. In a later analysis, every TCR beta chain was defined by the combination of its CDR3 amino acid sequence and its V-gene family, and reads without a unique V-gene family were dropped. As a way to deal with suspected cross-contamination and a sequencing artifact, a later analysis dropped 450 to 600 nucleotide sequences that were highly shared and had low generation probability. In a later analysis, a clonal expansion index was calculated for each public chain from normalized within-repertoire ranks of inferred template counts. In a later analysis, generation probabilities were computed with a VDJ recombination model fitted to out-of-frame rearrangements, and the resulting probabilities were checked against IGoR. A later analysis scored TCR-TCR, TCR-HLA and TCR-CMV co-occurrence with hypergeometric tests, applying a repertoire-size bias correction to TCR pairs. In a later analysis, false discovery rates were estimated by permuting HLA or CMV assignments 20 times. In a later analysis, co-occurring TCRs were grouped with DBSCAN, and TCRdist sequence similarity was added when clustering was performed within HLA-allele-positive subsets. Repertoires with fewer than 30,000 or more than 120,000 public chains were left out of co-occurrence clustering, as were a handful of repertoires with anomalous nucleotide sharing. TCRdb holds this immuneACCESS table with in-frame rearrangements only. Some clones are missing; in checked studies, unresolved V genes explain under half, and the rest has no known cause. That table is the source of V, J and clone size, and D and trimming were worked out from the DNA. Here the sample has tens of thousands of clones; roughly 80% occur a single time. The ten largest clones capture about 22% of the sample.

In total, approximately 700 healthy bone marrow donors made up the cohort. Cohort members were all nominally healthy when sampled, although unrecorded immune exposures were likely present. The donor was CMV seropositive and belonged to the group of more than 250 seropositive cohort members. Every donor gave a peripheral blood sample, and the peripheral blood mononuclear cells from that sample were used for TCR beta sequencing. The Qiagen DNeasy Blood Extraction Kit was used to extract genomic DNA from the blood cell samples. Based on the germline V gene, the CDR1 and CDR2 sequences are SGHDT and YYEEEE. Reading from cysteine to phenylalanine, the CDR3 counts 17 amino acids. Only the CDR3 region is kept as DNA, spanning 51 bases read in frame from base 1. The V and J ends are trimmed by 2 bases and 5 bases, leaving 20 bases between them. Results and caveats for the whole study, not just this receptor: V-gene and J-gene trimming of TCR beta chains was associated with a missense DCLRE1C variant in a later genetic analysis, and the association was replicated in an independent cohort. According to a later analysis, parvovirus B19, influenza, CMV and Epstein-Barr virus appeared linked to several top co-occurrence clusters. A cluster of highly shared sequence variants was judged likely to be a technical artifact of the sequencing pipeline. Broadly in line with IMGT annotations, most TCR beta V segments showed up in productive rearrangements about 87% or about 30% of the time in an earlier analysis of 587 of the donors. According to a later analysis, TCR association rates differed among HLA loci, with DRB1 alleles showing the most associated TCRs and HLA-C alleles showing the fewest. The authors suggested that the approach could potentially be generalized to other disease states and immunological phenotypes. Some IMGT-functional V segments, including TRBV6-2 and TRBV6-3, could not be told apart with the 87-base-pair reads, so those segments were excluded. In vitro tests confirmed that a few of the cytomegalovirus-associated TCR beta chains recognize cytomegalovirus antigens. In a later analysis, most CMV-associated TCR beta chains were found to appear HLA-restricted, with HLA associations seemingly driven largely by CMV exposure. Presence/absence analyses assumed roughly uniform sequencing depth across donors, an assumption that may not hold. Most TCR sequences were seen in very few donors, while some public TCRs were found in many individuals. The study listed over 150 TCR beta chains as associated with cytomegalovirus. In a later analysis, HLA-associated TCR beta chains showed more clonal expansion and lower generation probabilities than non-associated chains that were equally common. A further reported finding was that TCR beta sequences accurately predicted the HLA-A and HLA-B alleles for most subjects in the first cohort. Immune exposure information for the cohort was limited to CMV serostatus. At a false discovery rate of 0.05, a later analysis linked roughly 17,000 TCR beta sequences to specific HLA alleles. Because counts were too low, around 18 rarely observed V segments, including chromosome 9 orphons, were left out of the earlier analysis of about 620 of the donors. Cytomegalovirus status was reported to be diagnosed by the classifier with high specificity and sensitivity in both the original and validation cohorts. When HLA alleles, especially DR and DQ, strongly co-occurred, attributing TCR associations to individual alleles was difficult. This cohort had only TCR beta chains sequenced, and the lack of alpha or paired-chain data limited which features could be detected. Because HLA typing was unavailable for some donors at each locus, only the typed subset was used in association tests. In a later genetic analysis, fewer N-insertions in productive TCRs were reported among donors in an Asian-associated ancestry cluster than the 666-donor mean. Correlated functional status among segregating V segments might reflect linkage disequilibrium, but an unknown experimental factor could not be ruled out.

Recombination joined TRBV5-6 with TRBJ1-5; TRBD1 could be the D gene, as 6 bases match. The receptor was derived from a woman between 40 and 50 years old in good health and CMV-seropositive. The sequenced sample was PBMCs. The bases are TGTGCCAGCAGCTTACAGGGTCCAGCCTTCCCTGATCAGCCCCAGCATTTT. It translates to CASSLQGPAFPDQPQHF.